These T cell receptor beta chains were read from a single sample in a study of blood T cell repertoires in COVID-19. Method: immunoSEQ multiplex PCR; TCRdb's copy keeps in-frame clones and lacks some. Counted here are around 300,000 clones, roughly 89% occurring once; the ten biggest clones make up 1%. The sequenced sample was peripheral blood. The source of these receptors is a woman aged 40 to 50 with COVID-19, enrolled during active disease. Both conserved end residues are part of each CDR3. The D gene is left open where the match is weak. Clone sizes are given selectively: once, few, many, or a class where the clone is expanded.

TRBV4-1	TRBD2	TRBJ2-3	-	CASSQDNSGGTDTQYF	TGCGCCAGCAGCCAAGACAACAGCGGGGGAACAGATACGCAGTATTTT
TRBV2	TRBD2	TRBJ2-7	-	CASSQLADLYEQYF	TGTGCCAGCAGTCAACTAGCGGATCTCTACGAGCAGTACTTC
TRBV7-6	-	TRBJ1-4	-	CASSKFEGMGEKLFF	TGTGCCAGCAGCAAGTTCGAGGGAATGGGTGAAAAACTGTTTTTT
TRBV5-4	-	TRBJ2-1	few	CASSGGQWNEQFF	TGTGCCAGCAGCGGTGGACAGTGGAATGAGCAGTTCTTC
TRBV27	-	TRBJ1-4	-	CASSNRGLSPGKLFF	TGTGCCAGCAGTAACCGTGGGCTCTCTCCAGGAAAACTGTTTTTT
TRBV24-1	TRBD1	TRBJ1-2	-	CATSDTTGDYGYTF	TGTGCCACCAGTGACACGACAGGGGACTATGGCTACACCTTC
TRBV7-2	TRBD1	TRBJ1-2	-	CASSPRQGAEGYTF	TGTGCCAGCAGCCCACGACAGGGGGCGGAGGGCTACACCTTC
TRBV7-9	-	TRBJ2-7	-	CASSLSRGARVGQYF	TGTGCCAGCAGCTTAAGCCGGGGGGCTCGAGTCGGGCAGTACTTC
TRBV27	-	TRBJ2-7	-	CASSFSSGYSYEQYF	TGTGCCAGCAGTTTTAGTAGCGGATACTCCTACGAGCAGTACTTC
TRBV4-1	-	TRBJ1-2	-	CASSQGAGAGNYGYTF	TGCGCCAGCAGCCAAGGGGCGGGGGCCGGTAACTATGGCTACACCTTC
TRBV27	TRBD2	TRBJ2-7	-	CASRLQTSGGVGEQYF	TGTGCCAGCAGGTTACAGACTAGCGGGGGTGTGGGTGAGCAGTACTTC
TRBV28	-	TRBJ1-3	-	CASSQSGGGNTIYF	TGTGCCAGCAGTCAGAGCGGGGGGGGAAACACCATATATTTT
TRBV3-1/TRBV3-2	TRBD2	TRBJ2-1	-	CASSRSGTSGRSEQFF	TGTGCCAGCAGCCGAAGCGGGACTAGCGGGAGAAGTGAGCAGTTCTTC
TRBV29-1	TRBD2	TRBJ2-3	-	CSVGGASTDTQYF	TGCAGCGTCGGGGGGGCCAGCACAGATACGCAGTATTTT
TRBV28	-	TRBJ1-5	-	CASSNGVGGNQPQHF	TGTGCCAGCAGTAACGGCGTTGGAGGCAATCAGCCCCAGCATTTT
TRBV2	TRBD2	TRBJ2-2	-	CASSDDSGRGFKRTGELFF	TGTGCCAGCAGTGACGATAGCGGGAGAGGATTTAAACGCACCGGGGAGCTGTTTTTT
TRBV2	-	TRBJ2-5	-	CASSRTAQGQKETQYF	TGTGCCAGCAGTCGGACAGCCCAAGGCCAGAAAGAGACCCAGTACTTC
TRBV5-1	TRBD2	TRBJ2-2	-	CATGLAGGPGELFF	TGCGCCACCGGACTAGCGGGGGGGCCCGGGGAGCTGTTTTTT
TRBV30	TRBD1	TRBJ2-7	-	CAWNGGQGGYEQYF	TGTGCCTGGAATGGGGGACAGGGGGGCTACGAGCAGTACTTC
TRBV29-1	TRBD1	TRBJ1-3	-	CSVVEGAVGNTIYF	TGCAGCGTTGTGGAGGGGGCTGTTGGAAACACCATATATTTT
TRBV6-5	TRBD1	TRBJ1-5	-	CASSSRQGNQPQHF	TGTGCCAGCAGTTCCCGACAGGGAAATCAGCCCCAGCATTTT
TRBV15	TRBD1	TRBJ2-7	-	CATSRNLGQGYEQYF	TGTGCCACCAGCAGAAATCTCGGACAGGGCTACGAGCAGTACTTC
TRBV9	TRBD1	TRBJ1-1	-	CASSYGQGDTEAFF	TGTGCCAGCAGCTACGGACAGGGGGACACTGAAGCTTTCTTT
TRBV5-1	TRBD2	TRBJ2-7	-	CASSSQGSGAYEQYF	TGCGCCAGCAGCTCCCAGGGTAGCGGGGCCTACGAGCAGTACTTC
TRBV24-1	TRBD1	TRBJ2-7	-	CATSDPRDRGNEQYF	TGTGCCACCAGTGATCCCCGGGACAGGGGGAACGAGCAGTACTTC
TRBV6-2/TRBV6-3	TRBD2	TRBJ2-7	-	CASSYSILAGGTEQYF	TGTGCCAGCAGTTACTCGATTTTAGCGGGGGGTACGGAGCAGTACTTC
TRBV27	TRBD1	TRBJ1-5	-	CASTATGGYNQPQHF	TGTGCCAGCACTGCAACAGGGGGGTACAATCAGCCCCAGCATTTT
TRBV6-6	TRBD1	TRBJ1-3	-	CASSYGQGAGNTIYF	TGTGCCAGCAGTTACGGGCAGGGGGCTGGAAACACCATATATTTT
TRBV5-4	-	TRBJ1-1	-	CASSPQGHLNTEAFF	TGTGCCAGCAGCCCTCAGGGACATTTGAACACTGAAGCTTTCTTT
TRBV2	-	TRBJ1-1	-	CASIQGSVTEAFF	TGTGCCAGCATCCAGGGGTCTGTCACTGAAGCTTTCTTT
TRBV29-1	TRBD1	TRBJ1-1	-	CSAGQGAMNTEAFF	TGCAGCGCCGGACAGGGGGCTATGAACACTGAAGCTTTCTTT
TRBV19	TRBD2	TRBJ2-5	-	CASSRETSGGQETQYF	TGTGCCAGTAGTAGAGAGACTAGCGGGGGACAAGAGACCCAGTACTTC
TRBV14	TRBD1	TRBJ1-6	-	CASSPPEGQGNSPLHF	TGTGCCAGCAGCCCTCCCGAGGGACAGGGAAATTCACCCCTCCACTTT
TRBV20-1	-	TRBJ1-5	-	CSARDASRQHF	TGCAGTGCTAGAGACGCGTCTCGCCAGCATTTT
TRBV7-2	-	TRBJ1-1	-	CATKREMNTEAFF	TGTGCCACCAAGAGGGAGATGAACACTGAAGCTTTCTTT
TRBV5-5	TRBD1	TRBJ2-7	-	CASSFGQGPYEQYF	TGTGCCAGCAGCTTCGGACAGGGGCCTTACGAGCAGTACTTC
TRBV10-3	-	TRBJ2-7	-	CAISEVVSAGSYEQYF	TGTGCCATCAGTGAGGTTGTGTCGGCAGGGTCCTACGAGCAGTACTTC
TRBV28	TRBD1	TRBJ1-2	-	CATGGSFPYGYTF	TGTGCCACAGGGGGATCATTTCCCTATGGCTACACCTTC
TRBV7-2	-	TRBJ2-1	-	CASSSGTASYNEQFF	TGTGCCAGCAGCTCAGGGACTGCCTCCTACAATGAGCAGTTCTTC
TRBV7-9	TRBD1	TRBJ2-1	-	CASVSGTGPPPSNNEQFF	TGTGCCAGCGTCTCCGGGACAGGACCCCCCCCCTCTAACAATGAGCAGTTCTTC